The 9 T cell receptor beta chains below come from one sample, sequenced in a study of siplizumab effects on memory and regulatory T cells. Data came from immunoSEQ multiplex PCR; TCRdb stores just in-frame clones and leaves some out. The profile covers fewer than 110,000 clones, with about 93% appearing a single time and approximately 12% taken by the ten largest. The sample was non-Treg CD4+ T cells sorted from blood. These receptors were obtained from a human donor in good health.

In its sample, this clone was seen a few times. V usage is TRBV5-1 and J usage is TRBJ2-7; no clear D gene. V was clipped by 3 bases and J by 2 bases, with 9 bases between them. The CDR3 extends over 13 amino acids. Germline loops: CDR1 SGHRS, CDR2 YFSETQ. CDR3 DNA sequence: TGCGCCAGCAGCTCGCAAGCCCCCTACGAGCAGTACTTC. This translates into CASSSQAPYEQYF.

The chain links TRBV25-1 to TRBJ2-1; the match to TRBD1 covers 9 bases. This CDR3 spans 14 amino acids. V gave up 9 bases and J gave up 6 bases; unmatched junction bases: 9. The germline CDR1 and CDR2 sequences are MGHDK and SYGVNS. CDR3 sequence (DNA): TGTGCCAGTACCGGGACAGGGATACTCAATGAGCAGTTCTTC. Translating it yields CASTGTGILNEQFF.

V gene TRBV27 combines with J gene TRBJ2-7; 9 bases match TRBD2. The CDR3 covers 14 residues. J lost 4 bases, V lost 2 bases, and 3 bases had no gene match. Germline-derived CDR1 and CDR2 are MNHEY and SMNVEV (reference sequence). The CDR3 DNA reads TGTGCCAGCAGTTTAAGGCGGGGGGGATACGAGCAGTACTTC. Translation gives CASSLRRGGYEQYF.

The rearrangement uses TRBV19 and TRBJ1-5; no clear D gene. The V end lost 6 bases, the J end lost 1 base, and 13 bases lay between the germline ends. Germline CDR1 is LNHDA and CDR2 is SQIVND (reference sequence). The length of the CDR3 is 15 residues. The CDR3 bases are TGTGCCAGTAGGAAACAGAAAATGAGCAATCAGCCCCAGCATTTT. Translated, it gives CASRKQKMSNQPQHF.

V is TRBV28 and J is TRBJ1-2; D is possibly TRBD1 (6 bases). This CDR3 has 13 amino acids. Germline V lookup: CDR1 MDHEN, CDR2 SYDVKM. The ends were cut back, 2 bases at V and 6 bases at J, with 10 bases in the middle. The CDR3 DNA reads as TGTGCCAGCAGTTTAGGGACACCGGATGGCTACACCTTC. Amino acid sequence: CASSLGTPDGYTF.

The chain carries TRBV5-6 and TRBJ2-7, with unresolved D. This CDR3 region has 15 residues. Trimming took off 0 bases at V and 6 bases at J, with 16 bases between the two ends. Germline lookup yields CDR1 SGHDT and CDR2 YYEEEE. CDR3 nucleotides: TGTGCCAGCAGCTTGGAGGGCTCACCAAAGAGCGAGCAGTACTTC. Its translation is CASSLEGSPKSEQYF.

This rearrangement joins TRBV6-1 to TRBJ2-7; either TRBD1 or TRBD2 may supply D (6 bases each). Germline CDR1 MNHNS, CDR2 SASEGT. There are 16 residues in the CDR3. The ends were cut back, 2 bases at V and 4 bases at J, with 18 bases in the middle. The CDR3 DNA reads as TGTGCCAGCAGTGAATTTGGGGGGCTACGAAGTTACGAGCAGTACTTC. The encoded protein is CASSEFGGLRSYEQYF.

The V and J genes are TRBV5-1 and TRBJ2-3, with D uncertain. This CDR3 has 12 amino acids. CDR1 and CDR2 from the germline V gene are SGHRS and YFSETQ. The V end was cut by 3 bases, the J end by 0 bases, with 2 bases between. Written as DNA, the CDR3 is TGCGCCAGCAGCTCGAGCACAGATACGCAGTATTTT. Residues: CASSSSTDTQYF.

The rearrangement joins TRBV19 to TRBJ2-1; 11 bases fit TRBD2. J was trimmed by 7 bases and V by 5 bases; bases with no gene match: 10. CDR3 length: 16 residues. The germline gives CDR1 LNHDA, CDR2 SQIVND (reference sequence). DNA for the CDR3: TGTGCCAGTAGTGGGCTAGCGGGAGGAGGGGCAAATGAGCAGTTCTTC. This codes for CASSGLAGGGANEQFF.